Listed here are 29 T cell receptor beta chains from one sample, sequenced in a study of OX40 agonist ivuxolimab in advanced cancers. Assay used: immunoSEQ multiplex PCR; TCRdb lists only in-frame clones, some missing. The table shows about 63,000 clones, with about three quarters occurring only once. Sequenced material: CD4+ or CD8+ T cells sorted from blood, taken in a trial of the OX40 agonist ivuxolimab. These TCRs come from an adult with an advanced solid tumor such as melanoma, head and neck, liver or kidney cancer.

The chain has TRBV5-4 and TRBJ2-3, with TRBD1 matching 10 bases. V lost 0 bases and J lost 5; bases outside the gene matches: 3. The V gene's germline CDR1 is SGHNT and CDR2 YYREEE (reference sequence). The CDR3 is made up of 15 amino acids. CDR3 sequence reads: CASSLGGQGRDTQYF. CDR3 bases: TGTGCCAGCAGCTTGGGGGGACAGGGGCGAGATACGCAGTATTTT.

The chain uses TRBV2 and TRBJ2-7, with 7 bases lining up with TRBD1. V lost 7 bases and J lost 3; bases outside the gene matches: 9. This CDR3 spans 14 amino acids. Germline V gene lookup returns CDR1 SNHLY and CDR2 FYNNEI. Written as DNA, the CDR3 is TGTGCCAGCACCGTAATGAGACAGGGCTACGAGCAGTACTTC. This sequence encodes CASTVMRQGYEQYF.

The V gene is TRBV5-1, the J gene TRBJ2-2; 11 bases map to TRBD1. Germline CDR1 SGHRS, CDR2 YFSETQ. This CDR3 is built from 15 residues. V lost 3 bases to trimming and J lost 5 bases; unmatched junction nucleotides: 3. The CDR3 DNA reads TGCGCCAGCAGCTCGGGACAGGGGGGAACCGGGGAGCTGTTTTTT. Encoded protein: CASSSGQGGTGELFF.

This chain links TRBV7-9 with TRBJ2-2; the match to TRBD1 covers 9 bases. V shed 1 base and J 0 bases; nucleotides not matched to a gene: 3. CDR3 length: 17 residues. Per the germline V gene, CDR1 is SEHNR and CDR2 is FQNEAQ (reference sequence). CDR3 nucleotide sequence: TGTGCCAGCAGCTTAGGGAGACAGGGGGCGAACACCGGGGAGCTGTTTTTT. Amino acid sequence: CASSLGRQGANTGELFF.

The chain recombines TRBV29-1 with TRBJ2-7; tentatively, D is TRBD1 (6 bases). Germline V gene lookup returns CDR1 SQVTM and CDR2 ANQGSEA. The CDR3 contains 13 residues. V lost 7 bases and J 1 base, leaving 14 bases between the germline ends. The CDR3 DNA is TGCAGCGCTCAGGACAGCTCTTCCTACGAGCAGTACTTC. Amino acid sequence: CSAQDSSSYEQYF.

J is TRBJ2-5 and V is TRBV19; TRBD1 aligns across 8 bases. In germline, CDR1 is LNHDA, CDR2 SQIVND (reference sequence). The CDR3 is 15 residues long. The trim removed 4 bases at V and 1 base at J, leaving 5 bases unmatched. The CDR3 DNA is TGTGCCAGTAGTACCGGACAGGGCGGCCAAGAGACCCAGTACTTC. The encoded protein is CASSTGQGGQETQYF.

This chain joins TRBV28 and TRBJ1-5; D unresolved. V was shortened by 7 bases and J by 0 bases, with 13 bases between the two germline ends. Germline loops: CDR1 MDHEN, CDR2 SYDVKM. This CDR3 is built from 15 residues. In nucleotides, the CDR3 is TGTGCCAGCAAATTATCACAGATTAGCAATCAGCCCCAGCATTTT. It translates to CASKLSQISNQPQHF.

V gene TRBV14 combines with J gene TRBJ1-1; the D gene is possibly TRBD1 (5 bases). V lost 6 bases to trimming and J lost 0 bases, with 8 bases between them. There are 13 residues in the CDR3. In germline, CDR1 is SGHDN, CDR2 FVKESK. The CDR3 coding sequence is TGTGCCAGCAGTTGGGGGATGAACACTGAAGCTTTCTTT. This encodes CASSWGMNTEAFF.

V and J are TRBV2 and TRBJ1-2; weak D call: TRBD1 (6 bases). The ends were cut back, 8 bases at V and 0 bases at J, with 19 bases in the middle. The CDR3 is 16 residues long. Per germline, CDR1 SNHLY and CDR2 FYNNEI. CDR3 residues: CASLLLGQIANYGYTF. In nucleotides, the CDR3 is TGTGCCAGCCTCCTTCTTGGACAGATAGCTAACTATGGCTACACCTTC.

In the case of this clone: This sample also contains other DNA sequences that code for the same CDR3. CDR3 region: CASSAQETQYF. CDR3 DNA sequence: TGCGCCAGCAGCGCCCAAGAGACCCAGTACTTC. V and J are TRBV5-1 and TRBJ2-5, with D hard to call. CDR1 is SGHRS, CDR2 YFSETQ, per germline. This CDR3 has 11 residues. V lost 4 bases, J lost 1 base, and 2 bases lay in between.

The rearrangement joins TRBV7-9 to TRBJ2-7; TRBD1 agrees at 9 bases. CDR1 SEHNR and CDR2 FQNEAQ come from the germline V gene (reference sequence). The CDR3 extends over 16 amino acids. V was clipped by 4 bases and J by 7 bases; unmatched bases: 14. The chain's CDR3 is CASSSATTTGGGEQYF. CDR3 sequence (DNA): TGTGCCAGCAGCTCCGCAACAACCACAGGGGGCGGTGAGCAGTACTTC. Full variable domain (outside the CDR3, taken from reference TRBV7-9 and TRBJ2-7): DTGVSQNPRHKITKRGQNVTFRCDPISEHNRLYWYRQTLGQGPEFLTYFQNEAQLEKSRLLSDRFSAERPKGSFSTLEIQRTEQGDSAMYLCASSSATTTGGGEQYFGPGTRLTVT.

V and J are TRBV11-3 and TRBJ2-1, with D maybe TRBD2 (6 bases). Germline CDR1 reads SGHNT; CDR2 reads YENEEA. The CDR3 sequence is 13 residues long. Trimming shortened V by 3 bases and J by 4 bases, and 7 bases separated the two germline ends. The CDR3 sequence is CASSLGLYNEQFF. The DNA of the CDR3 is TGTGCCAGCAGCTTGGGACTTTACAATGAGCAGTTCTTC. The full variable domain, with the rest looked up from reference TRBV11-3 and TRBJ2-1, is EAGVVQSPRYKIIEKKQPVAFWCNPISGHNTLYWYLQNLGQGPELLIRYENEEAVDDSQLPKDRFSAERLKGVDSTLKIQPAELGDSAVYLCASSLGLYNEQFFGPGTRLTVL.

This clone was counted only a few times. J is TRBJ2-3 and V is TRBV5-1, with 7 nucleotides matching TRBD1. With V trimmed by 4 bases and J by 4 bases, 6 bases remained unmatched. CDR1 and CDR2 (germline): SGHRS, YFSETQ. The CDR3 is 14 amino acids. CDR3 sequence (DNA): TGCGCCAGCAGCCTGAGACAGGGTGCAGATACGCAGTATTTT. This gives the protein CASSLRQGADTQYF.

The V call is TRBV5-1, the J call TRBJ2-5; 8 bases are shared with TRBD1. CDR1 SGHRS and CDR2 YFSETQ come from the germline V gene. The CDR3 is made up of 17 amino acids. V trimming: 6 bases; J trimming: 5 bases; junction bases outside the gene matches: 18. CDR3 protein: CASNRPETGARIETQYF. As DNA, the CDR3 is TGCGCCAGCAACCGACCTGAGACAGGGGCAAGAATTGAGACCCAGTACTTC.

The gene calls are TRBV6-1 and TRBJ1-3; possibly TRBD1 for D (6 bases). Germline-derived CDR1 and CDR2 are MNHNS and SASEGT. The CDR3 contains 15 residues. Trimming left V 7 bases short and J 2 bases short, with 15 bases between. The CDR3 DNA is TGTGCCAGCACATCTGAACAGGGACCTGGAAACACCATATATTTT. Translation: CASTSEQGPGNTIYF.

This clone occurred a few times. The chain links TRBV6-6 to TRBJ2-1, with D uncertain. Trimming removed 7 bases at V and 5 bases at J, with 6 bases between. Germline V gene sequence: CDR1 MNHNY, CDR2 SVGAGI (reference sequence). The CDR3 extends over 11 amino acids. CDR3 in DNA: TGTGCCAGCACCCGTCACAATGAGCAGTTCTTC. Translation: CASTRHNEQFF.

This clone was seen a handful of times. As DNA, the CDR3 is TGTGCCTGGAGTAGGGGGAGCAATCAGCCCCAGCATTTT. It translates to CAWSRGSNQPQHF. The chain employs TRBV30 and TRBJ1-5; perhaps TRBD1 as D (6 bases). CDR1 is GTSNPN, CDR2 SVGIG, per germline (reference sequence). The CDR3 is made up of 13 amino acids. The ends were cut back, 2 bases at V and 1 base at J, with 6 bases in the middle.

There are a few counts of this clone. J is TRBJ2-1 and V is TRBV5-6; 9 bases fit TRBD2. Looked up from germline, CDR1 is SGHDT and CDR2 is YYEEEE. The J segment lost 2 bases and the V segment lost 9 bases, leaving 9 bases of the junction unmatched. This CDR3 has 15 residues. CDR3 in DNA: TGTGCCACTCGAGCGGGGGGCCTTACCTACAATGAGCAGTTCTTC. This codes for CATRAGGLTYNEQFF.

The V call is TRBV7-9, the J call TRBJ1-6; TRBD1 is a possible D gene (6 bases). Germline V gene lookup returns CDR1 SEHNR and CDR2 FQNEAQ (reference sequence). V gave up 5 bases and J gave up 4 bases, with 12 bases separating them. This CDR3 is 15 amino acids long. CDR3: CASSDRQAYNSPLHF. As DNA, the CDR3 is TGTGCCAGCAGCGATCGACAGGCTTATAATTCACCCCTCCACTTT.

V gene TRBV10-2 combines with J gene TRBJ2-3; the match to TRBD2 covers 9 bases. This CDR3 has 16 amino acids. Germline V CDR1 and CDR2: WSHSY, SAAADI. Trimming took 7 bases from V and 2 from J; bases not matched to a gene: 10. The CDR3 loop reads CASTEAKRGATDTQYF. The CDR3, as DNA: TGCGCCAGCACAGAAGCTAAGCGGGGGGCCACAGATACGCAGTATTTT.

V usage is TRBV9 and J usage is TRBJ2-1; 8 bases are shared with TRBD2. From germline, CDR1 is SGDLS and CDR2 YYNGEE. This CDR3 region has 15 residues. Trimming cost V 4 bases and J 0 bases; bases outside gene matches: 3. The CDR3 here is CASSSSGSSYNEQFF. The CDR3 DNA reads TGTGCCAGCAGCTCGAGCGGGAGCTCCTACAATGAGCAGTTCTTC.

This rearrangement joins TRBV5-1 to TRBJ2-7; 7 nucleotides line up with TRBD1. CDR1 is SGHRS, CDR2 YFSETQ, per germline. The trim removed 0 bases at V and 6 bases at J, leaving 6 bases unmatched. This CDR3 has 14 amino acids. CDR3: CASSLGTGPFEQYF. CDR3 bases: TGCGCCAGCAGCTTGGGGACAGGCCCCTTCGAGCAGTACTTC.

The chain links TRBV19 to TRBJ2-1; 7 bases match TRBD1. CDR1 is LNHDA, CDR2 SQIVND, per germline (reference sequence). Trimming cost V 9 bases and J 2 bases; bases outside gene matches: 13. This CDR3 comprises 16 residues. CDR3 region: CASRGGALETYNEQFF. The CDR3 nucleotides read TGTGCCAGCCGAGGGGGCGCCTTAGAAACCTACAATGAGCAGTTCTTC.

This sequence joins TRBV30 and TRBJ2-2; D is perhaps TRBD2 (5 bases). The germline V gene encodes CDR1 GTSNPN and CDR2 SVGIG (reference sequence). V lost 0 bases and J lost 6, with 14 bases in between. This CDR3 spans 15 amino acids. This CDR3 reads CAWSVRLRGPGELFF. In DNA form, the CDR3 reads TGTGCCTGGAGTGTACGCTTACGAGGGCCCGGGGAGCTGTTTTTT.

The chain has TRBV15 and TRBJ1-4; D might be TRBD1 (5 bases). The CDR3 is 17 residues long. Germline lookup yields CDR1 LNHNV and CDR2 YYDKDF (reference sequence). V lost 0 bases and J lost 5, with 16 bases in between. CDR3 in amino acids: CATSRDRGAALNEKLFF. CDR3 coding DNA: TGTGCCACCAGCAGAGATCGCGGGGCAGCTTTAAATGAAAAACTGTTTTTT.

The chain couples TRBV5-1 to TRBJ2-7; TRBD2 matches at 7 bases. The CDR3 is made up of 14 amino acids. Germline V gene data show CDR1 as SGHRS and CDR2 as YFSETQ. Germline trimming cut 7 bases from V and 0 bases from J; bases unmatched to any gene: 7. The CDR3 sequence is CASQTGGSSYEQYF. The CDR3 coding sequence is TGCGCCAGCCAGACGGGCGGGAGCTCCTACGAGCAGTACTTC.

V is TRBV10-3 and J is TRBJ1-2; tentatively, D is TRBD1 (6 bases). CDR1 is ENHRY, CDR2 SYGVKD, per germline. This CDR3 is 13 amino acids long. Trimming cost V 5 bases and J 6 bases, with 13 bases left between them. The CDR3 sequence: CAISRGGANGYTF. The CDR3, as DNA: TGTGCCATCAGTAGGGGGGGTGCCAATGGCTACACCTTC.

There are a few counts of this clone. The rearrangement uses TRBV29-1 and TRBJ1-1; D not certain. The CDR3 has 11 residues. The germline CDR1 and CDR2 sequences are SQVTM and ANQGSEA. The ends were cut back, 4 bases at V and 10 bases at J, with 13 bases in the middle. The CDR3 loop reads CSVVLPVGAFF. The CDR3 nucleotides are TGCAGCGTTGTTTTGCCCGTGGGAGCTTTCTTT.

The V gene is TRBV2, the J gene TRBJ1-1; 9 bases are a match to TRBD1. J was trimmed by 6 bases and V by 4 bases; bases with no gene match: 9. The CDR3 is made up of 15 amino acids. The germline V gene has CDR1 SNHLY and CDR2 FYNNEI. For the CDR3, the DNA is TGTGCCAGCAGTGCTACGGGACAGGGTGGATCTGAAGCTTTCTTT. It yields the protein CASSATGQGGSEAFF.